The TCR beta chain under discussion was sequenced for a study of T cells in Graves' hyperthyroidism and ophthalmopathy. Study-level findings and limits: Ophthalmopathy could be told apart from stable hyperthyroidism with a 13 V-J model. Most clonotypes expanded in thyroid above 0.001 were likewise present in blood.

TCR beta CDR3 regions were amplified from RNA. First-round RT-PCR with HTBI primers amplified the TCR CDR3 region. TCRdb reprocessed the multiplex PCR reads with MiXCR, giving one entry per CDR3 protein. The profile shows about 640,000 distinct CDR3 sequences, just under 45% of them singletons. The germline V gene has CDR1 LNHDA and CDR2 SQIVND (reference sequence). This CDR3 is 14 amino acids long. The germline V and J ends were trimmed by 3 bases and 6 bases, with 15 bases remaining between them. Concerning this clonotype itself: The antigen remains undetermined.

Reasons for excluding patients were uncontrolled infection, other autoimmune disease, pregnancy or lactation. Diagnosing involved the use of clinical symptoms, serum thyroxine and TRAb, thyroid ultrasound and orbital computed tomography. The TCR was taken from an adult man with Graves' disease, either hyperthyroidism or ophthalmopathy (not recorded which). The sample taken for sequencing was peripheral blood or thyroid tissue (not recorded which). This chain connects TRBV19 to TRBJ2-7; no firm D call. This chain's CDR3 is CASSMGISLGEQYF. The CDR3 DNA is TGTGCCAGTAGTATGGGGATATCCCTCGGCGAGCAGTACTTC.